Listed below are T cell receptor beta chains from one sample, sequenced in a study of STAT5B mutations in CD4+ large granular lymphocyte leukemia. The protocol was immunoSEQ multiplex PCR, while the TCRdb copy is restricted to in-frame clones and leaves out a portion. Among 30,000 or so clones listed, 65% to 75% were seen once. Sequences were obtained from CD4+ T cells from blood buffy coats. The receptors were sampled from a human donor in good health. CDR3s leave out the opening cysteine and the closing phenylalanine or tryptophan. The order of the fields is V gene, clone size, J gene, CDR3 protein. The size entry is marked missing in some rows and otherwise reads once, few, many or a size class.

>TRBV4-3|once|TRBJ2-2
ASSQTSGSWPGELF
>TRBV19|.|TRBJ2-1
ASSRGAQGGEQF
>TRBV2|.|TRBJ1-2
ANRSTENYGYT
>TRBV9|.|TRBJ1-2
ASSPQVGGTVYGYT
>TRBV9|few|TRBJ1-5
ASSVGDSGGSQPQH
>TRBV4-2|once|TRBJ2-7
ASSQGVWAGGLPYEQY
>TRBV30|.|TRBJ1-1
AWSDRAHRGGTEAF
>TRBV27|once|TRBJ1-1
ASSRDPMGTEAF
>TRBV27|.|TRBJ2-1
ASSLRPSHSYNEQF
>TRBV5-1|.|TRBJ2-5
ASSLGGVQETQY
>TRBV28|few|TRBJ1-5
ASSPAGGLGLQPQH
>TRBV18|.|TRBJ1-5
ASSLYDNQPQH
>TRBV10-3|.|TRBJ2-1
AIRSLPGLVGRGRDNEQF
>TRBV28|.|TRBJ2-1
ASSSLAGGGQF
>TRBV28|.|TRBJ1-3
ASSLTGTGNTIY
>TRBV28|few|TRBJ1-2
ASSPHYGYT
>TRBV5-4|.|TRBJ2-5
ASSSGPRSQY
>TRBV19|.|TRBJ1-2
ASSILGQGNGYT
>TRBV15|.|TRBJ2-7
ATSRVRLAGAYEQY
>TRBV7-2|.|TRBJ1-3
ASSPDRRSGNTIY
>TRBV30|.|TRBJ1-1
ALNQRRNTEAF
>TRBV7-2|.|TRBJ2-3
ASSFTPYSTDTQY
>TRBV5-4|.|TRBJ2-3
ASSFRLAGTSTDTQY
>TRBV5-5|.|TRBJ2-1
ASMGDSAGEQF
>TRBV27|.|TRBJ2-7
ASSHAGGRASREQY
>TRBV11-3|.|TRBJ1-1
ASSARGGNTEAF
>TRBV4-1|.|TRBJ2-7
ASSQEGWGFYEQY
>TRBV11-2|.|TRBJ2-3
ASSLSGAGTDTQY
>TRBV4-3|.|TRBJ2-1
ASSQDLAGNNEQF
>TRBV7-9|.|TRBJ1-2
ASSLQGSYGYT
>TRBV6-1|.|TRBJ2-3
ASSEPTRLVGTDTQY
>TRBV7-3|.|TRBJ2-1
ASSLGLAGAAQGQF
>TRBV25-1|.|TRBJ1-2
ASSWGRPESYT
>TRBV18|.|TRBJ1-1
ASSPRGGNTEAF
>TRBV9|few|TRBJ1-3
ASSVGGRTVSGNTIY
>TRBV19|few|TRBJ1-2
ASSATDYPNYGYT
>TRBV18|.|TRBJ2-1
ASSSSPPYNEQF
>TRBV30|.|TRBJ1-6
AWKVRSSYNSPLH
>TRBV5-4|.|TRBJ1-2
ASSYYRRTNYGYT
>TRBV15|.|TRBJ2-1
ATSRSLAEQF
>TRBV7-2|.|TRBJ2-1
ASKFGQGFDEQF
>TRBV14|.|TRBJ2-5
ASSQDYKTQY
>TRBV5-4|once|TRBJ1-3
ASSSTQGNTIY
>TRBV9|.|TRBJ2-2
ASSVVFSRGDGRTGELF
>TRBV6-6|once|TRBJ1-2
ASSYSRGRVDGYT
>TRBV5-1|.|TRBJ1-6
ASSPYQTGIYNSPLH
>TRBV11-2|.|TRBJ2-1
ASSLVGGTEQF
>TRBV7-9|.|TRBJ2-5
ASSLLAGAGETQY
>TRBV6-1|.|TRBJ2-3
ASSEAIATQY
>TRBV9|.|TRBJ2-3
ASSVFPGSGTDTQY